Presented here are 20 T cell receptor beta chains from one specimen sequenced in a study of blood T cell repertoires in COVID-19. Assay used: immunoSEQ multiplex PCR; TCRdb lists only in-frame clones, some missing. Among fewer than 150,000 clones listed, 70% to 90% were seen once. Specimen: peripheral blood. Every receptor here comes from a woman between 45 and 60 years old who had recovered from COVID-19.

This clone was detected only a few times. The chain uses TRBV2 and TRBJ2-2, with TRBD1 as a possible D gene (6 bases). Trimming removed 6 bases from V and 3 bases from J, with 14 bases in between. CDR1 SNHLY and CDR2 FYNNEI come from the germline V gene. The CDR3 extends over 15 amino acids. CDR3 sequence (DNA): TGTGCCAGCAGCTCGAACAGGGCCCACACCGGGGAGCTGTTTTTT. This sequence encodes CASSSNRAHTGELFF.

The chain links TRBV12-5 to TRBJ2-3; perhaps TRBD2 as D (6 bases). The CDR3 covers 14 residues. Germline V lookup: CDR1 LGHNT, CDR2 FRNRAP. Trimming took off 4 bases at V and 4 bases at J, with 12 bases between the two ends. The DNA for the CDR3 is TGTGCTAGTGGTTCCCGACTAGTTTCAGATACGCAGTATTTT. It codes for CASGSRLVSDTQYF.

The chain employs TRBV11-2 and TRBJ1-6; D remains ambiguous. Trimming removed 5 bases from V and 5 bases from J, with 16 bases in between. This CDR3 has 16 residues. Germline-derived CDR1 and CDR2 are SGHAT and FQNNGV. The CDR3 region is CASSRRPDKDNSPLHF. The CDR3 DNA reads TGTGCCAGCAGCCGTCGTCCAGACAAAGATAATTCACCCCTCCACTTT.

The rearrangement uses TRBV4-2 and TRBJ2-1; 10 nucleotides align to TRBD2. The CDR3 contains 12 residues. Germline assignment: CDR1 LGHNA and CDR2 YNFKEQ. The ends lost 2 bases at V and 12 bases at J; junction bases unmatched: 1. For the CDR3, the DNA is TGTGCCAGCAGCCAACAGCGGGAGGGGCAGTTCTTC. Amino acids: CASSQQREGQFF.

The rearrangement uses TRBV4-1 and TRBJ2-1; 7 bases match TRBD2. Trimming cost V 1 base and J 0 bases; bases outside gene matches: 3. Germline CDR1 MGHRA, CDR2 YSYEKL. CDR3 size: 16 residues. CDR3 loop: CASSQAPGGSYNEQFF. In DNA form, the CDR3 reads TGCGCCAGCAGCCAAGCCCCGGGGGGCTCCTACAATGAGCAGTTCTTC.

CDR3 sequence: CASSEATAGIYEQYF. In DNA, the CDR3 is TGTGCCAGCAGTGAAGCGACGGCAGGGATTTACGAGCAGTACTTC. The rearrangement uses TRBV6-1 and TRBJ2-7, with D perhaps TRBD1 (5 bases). The germline V gene encodes CDR1 MNHNS and CDR2 SASEGT. This CDR3 contains 15 residues. The V end lost 0 bases, the J end lost 4 bases, and 13 bases lay between the germline ends.

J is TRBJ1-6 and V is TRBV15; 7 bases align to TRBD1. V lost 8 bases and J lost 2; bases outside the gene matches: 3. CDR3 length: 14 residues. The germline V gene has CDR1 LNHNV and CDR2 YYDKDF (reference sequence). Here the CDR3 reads CATAGQAYNSPLHF. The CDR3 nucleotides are TGTGCCACCGCTGGACAGGCCTATAATTCACCCCTCCACTTT. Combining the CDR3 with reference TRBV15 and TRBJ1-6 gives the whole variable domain DAMVIQNPRYQVTQFGKPVTLSCSQTLNHNVMYWYQQKSSQAPKLLFHYYDKDFNNEADTPDNFQSRRPNTSFCFLDIRSPGLGDTAMYLCATAGQAYNSPLHFGNGTRLTVT.

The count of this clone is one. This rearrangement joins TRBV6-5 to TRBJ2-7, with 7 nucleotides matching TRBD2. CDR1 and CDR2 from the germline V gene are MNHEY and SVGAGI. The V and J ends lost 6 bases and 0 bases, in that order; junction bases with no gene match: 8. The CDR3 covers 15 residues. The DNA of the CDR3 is TGTGCCAGCAGGCCGGGACTAAGCGTCTCCTACGAGCAGTACTTC. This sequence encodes CASRPGLSVSYEQYF.

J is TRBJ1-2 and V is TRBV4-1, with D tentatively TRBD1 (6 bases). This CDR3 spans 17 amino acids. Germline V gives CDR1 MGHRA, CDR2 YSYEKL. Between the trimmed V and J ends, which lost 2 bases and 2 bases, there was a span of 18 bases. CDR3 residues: CASSQRSFYRENYGYTF. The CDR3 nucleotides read TGCGCCAGCAGCCAACGTAGTTTTTACAGGGAGAACTATGGCTACACCTTC.

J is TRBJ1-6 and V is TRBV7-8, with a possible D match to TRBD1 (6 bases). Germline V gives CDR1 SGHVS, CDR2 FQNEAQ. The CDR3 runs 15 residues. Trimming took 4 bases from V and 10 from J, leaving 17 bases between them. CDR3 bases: TGTGCCAGCAGCTCGAACCAGGGGATCGGATCACCCCTCCACTTT. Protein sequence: CASSSNQGIGSPLHF.

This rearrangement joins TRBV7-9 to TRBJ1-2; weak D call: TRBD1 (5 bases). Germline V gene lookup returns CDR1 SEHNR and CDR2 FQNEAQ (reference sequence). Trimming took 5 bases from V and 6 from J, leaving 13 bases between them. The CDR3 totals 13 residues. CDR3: CASSLTGTHGYTF. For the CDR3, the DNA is TGTGCCAGCAGCCTAACAGGAACGCATGGCTACACCTTC.

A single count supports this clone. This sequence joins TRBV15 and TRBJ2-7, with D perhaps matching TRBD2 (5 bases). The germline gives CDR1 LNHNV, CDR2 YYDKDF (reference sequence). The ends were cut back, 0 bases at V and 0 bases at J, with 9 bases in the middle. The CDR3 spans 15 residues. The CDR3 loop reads CATSRDMEVSYEQYF. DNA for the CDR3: TGTGCCACCAGCAGAGATATGGAGGTCTCCTACGAGCAGTACTTC.

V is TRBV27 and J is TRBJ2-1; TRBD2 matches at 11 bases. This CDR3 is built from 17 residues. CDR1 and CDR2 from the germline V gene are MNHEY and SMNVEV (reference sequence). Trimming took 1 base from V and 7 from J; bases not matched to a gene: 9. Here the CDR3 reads CASSLWGLAGGGNEQFF. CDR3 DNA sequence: TGTGCCAGCAGTTTATGGGGTCTAGCGGGAGGAGGTAATGAGCAGTTCTTC.

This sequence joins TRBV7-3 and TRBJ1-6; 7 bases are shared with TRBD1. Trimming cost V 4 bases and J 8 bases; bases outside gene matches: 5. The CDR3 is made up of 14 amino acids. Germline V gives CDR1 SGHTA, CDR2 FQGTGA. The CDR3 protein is CASSSQGRDSPLHF. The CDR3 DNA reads TGTGCCAGCAGCTCACAGGGGAGAGATTCACCCCTCCACTTT.

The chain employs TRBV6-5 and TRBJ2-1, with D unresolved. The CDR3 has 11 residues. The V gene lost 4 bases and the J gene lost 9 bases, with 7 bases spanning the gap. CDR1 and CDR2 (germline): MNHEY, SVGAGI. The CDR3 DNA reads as TGTGCCAGCAGTTCCAGGATTGAGCAGTTCTTC. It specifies CASSSRIEQFF.

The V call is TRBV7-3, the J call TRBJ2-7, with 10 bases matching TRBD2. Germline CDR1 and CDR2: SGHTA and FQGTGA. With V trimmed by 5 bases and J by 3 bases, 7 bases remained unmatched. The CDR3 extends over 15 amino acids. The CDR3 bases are TGTGCCAGCAGCCGAGCGGGAGGGCCCGACTACGAGCAGTACTTC. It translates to CASSRAGGPDYEQYF.

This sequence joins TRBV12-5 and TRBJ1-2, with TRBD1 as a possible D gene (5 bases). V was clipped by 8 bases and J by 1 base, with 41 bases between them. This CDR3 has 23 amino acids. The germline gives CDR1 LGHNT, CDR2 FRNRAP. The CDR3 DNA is TGTGCTAGTTCTTTAATCTTGTTGGGACTATTTCGCCGCGACAGCCTCATTAACTATGGCTACACCTTC. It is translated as CASSLILLGLFRRDSLINYGYTF.

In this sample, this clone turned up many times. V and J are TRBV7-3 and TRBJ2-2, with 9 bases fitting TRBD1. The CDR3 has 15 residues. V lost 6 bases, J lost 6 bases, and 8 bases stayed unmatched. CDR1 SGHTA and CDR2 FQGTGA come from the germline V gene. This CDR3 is CASRAQGAVPGELFF. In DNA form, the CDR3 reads TGTGCCAGCAGAGCACAGGGGGCTGTTCCCGGGGAGCTGTTTTTT.

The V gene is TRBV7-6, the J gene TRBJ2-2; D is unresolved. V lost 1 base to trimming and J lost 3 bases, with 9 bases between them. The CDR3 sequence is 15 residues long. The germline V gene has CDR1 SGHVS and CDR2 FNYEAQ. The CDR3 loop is CASSLDSPYTGELFF. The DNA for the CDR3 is TGTGCCAGCAGCTTAGATTCTCCCTACACCGGGGAGCTGTTTTTT.

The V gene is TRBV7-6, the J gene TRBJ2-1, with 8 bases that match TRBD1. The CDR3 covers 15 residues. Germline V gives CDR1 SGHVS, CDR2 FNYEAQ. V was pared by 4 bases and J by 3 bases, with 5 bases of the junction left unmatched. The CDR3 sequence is CASSSPGGLYNEQFF. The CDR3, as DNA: TGTGCCAGCAGCTCCCCAGGGGGCCTCTACAATGAGCAGTTCTTC.